These 11 T cell receptor beta chains came from one sample sequenced in a study of blood T cell repertoires in COVID-19. Sequencing used immunoSEQ multiplex PCR; TCRdb keeps in-frame clones, though not all of them. This sample yields 170,000 or so clones, of which about 88% are seen a single time; about 7% belongs to the top ten. The sequencing input was PBMCs or T cells enriched from blood (not recorded which). The receptors were gathered from a woman between 50 and 59 years old who had recovered from COVID-19.

J is TRBJ2-2 and V is TRBV5-6; 10 bases align to TRBD2. CDR3 length equals 19 residues. After removal of 4 bases from V and 3 bases from J, the junction contained 15 bases not matched to a gene. Germline V gene lookup returns CDR1 SGHDT and CDR2 YYEEEE. In nucleotides, the CDR3 is TGTGCCAGCAGCCGGGGGCCCCCACTAGCGGGATGGGACACCGGGGAGCTGTTTTTT. This encodes CASSRGPPLAGWDTGELFF.

The table lists this clone with a few counts. The chain carries TRBV28 and TRBJ2-1; D perhaps matches TRBD2 (6 bases). Germline lookup yields CDR1 MDHEN and CDR2 SYDVKM. V was pared by 6 bases and J by 6 bases, with 21 bases between. This CDR3 is built from 16 residues. CDR3 in amino acids: CASSSQGGNWVNEQFF. CDR3 nucleotide sequence: TGTGCCAGCAGCTCGCAGGGAGGTAATTGGGTCAATGAGCAGTTCTTC.

This chain uses TRBV3-1 (or the pseudogene TRBV3-2) with TRBJ1-4; a weak D match, TRBD1 (5 bases). The V end lost 4 bases, the J end lost 0 bases, and 12 bases lay between the germline ends. Germline lookup yields CDR1 LGHDT and CDR2 YNNKEL (reference sequence). The CDR3 spans 16 residues. CDR3 in amino acids: CASSPLGGATNEKLFF. CDR3 in DNA: TGTGCCAGCAGCCCCCTCGGGGGAGCAACTAATGAAAAACTGTTTTTT.

The chain uses TRBV6-5 and TRBJ1-6, with unresolved D. Trimming left V 7 bases short and J 3 bases short, with 10 bases between. Germline CDR1 reads MNHEY; CDR2 reads SVGAGI. The CDR3 is 14 amino acids. CDR3 nucleotide sequence: TGTGCCAGCACCCCCACATACTATAATTCACCCCTCCACTTT. Residues: CASTPTYYNSPLHF.

Of note for this clone: The junction does not match germline at one end; this may be a read error. J is TRBJ2-3 and V is TRBV7-7; a weak D match, TRBD2 (5 bases). CDR1 SSHAT and CDR2 FNYEAQ come from the germline V gene (reference sequence). CDR3 length: 14 amino acids. CDR3 region: CASSLDSATDTQYF. The CDR3 region has the DNA TGTGCTAGCAGCTTGGACTCCGCCACAGATACGCAGTATTTT.

The chain combines TRBV28 with TRBJ1-2; D not resolved. The length of the CDR3 is 10 residues. Germline V gene data show CDR1 as MDHEN and CDR2 as SYDVKM. Trimming shortened V by 8 bases and J by 7 bases, and 8 bases separated the two germline ends. CDR3 nucleotides: TGTGCCAGCGGCAATCTTGGCTACACCTTC. It translates to CASGNLGYTF.

The V and J genes are TRBV15 and TRBJ1-1; no definite D call. The CDR3 consists of 14 residues. Germline V CDR1 and CDR2: LNHNV, YYDKDF (reference sequence). Trimming cost V 0 bases and J 6 bases, with 11 bases left between them. DNA for the CDR3: TGTGCCACCAGCAGAGATGGGAGACGGGCTGAAGCTTTCTTT. This translates into CATSRDGRRAEAFF.

The V call is TRBV11-3, the J call TRBJ2-5; 11 bases match TRBD2. This CDR3 is built from 16 residues. J was trimmed by 4 bases and V by 2 bases; bases with no gene match: 6. CDR1 is SGHNT, CDR2 YENEEA, per germline. The DNA for the CDR3 is TGTGCCAGCAGCTTAATAGCGGGGGGGCGGCCAGAGACCCAGTACTTC. It yields the protein CASSLIAGGRPETQYF. Full variable domain (rest looked up from reference TRBV11-3 and TRBJ2-5): EAGVVQSPRYKIIEKKQPVAFWCNPISGHNTLYWYLQNLGQGPELLIRYENEEAVDDSQLPKDRFSAERLKGVDSTLKIQPAELGDSAVYLCASSLIAGGRPETQYFGPGTRLLVL.

The J gene is TRBJ2-3, the V gene TRBV7-9, with 13 bases aligning to TRBD2. This CDR3 contains 19 residues. Trimming cost V 5 bases and J 0 bases; bases outside gene matches: 11. Germline values: CDR1 SEHNR, CDR2 FQNEAQ (reference sequence). CDR3 in DNA: TGTGCCAGCAGCCTGCCCCCAGGGACTAGCGGGATTAGCACAGATACGCAGTATTTT. Its protein product is CASSLPPGTSGISTDTQYF.

The chain couples TRBV5-5 to TRBJ1-5; weak D call: TRBD1 (5 bases). V lost 5 bases and J 5 bases, leaving 17 bases between the germline ends. The germline V gene has CDR1 SGHKS and CDR2 YYEKEE (reference sequence). This CDR3 is built from 15 residues. The CDR3 loop is CASSFRGTHDQPQHF. The CDR3 DNA sequence: TGTGCCAGCAGTTTTCGCGGGACTCACGATCAGCCCCAGCATTTT.

This clone appeared a single time. The chain recombines TRBV7-8 with TRBJ1-4; the D gene is possibly TRBD1 (5 bases). The CDR3 contains 15 residues. Germline V gene sequence: CDR1 SGHVS, CDR2 FQNEAQ. Trimming took 5 bases from V and 6 from J, leaving 16 bases between them. As DNA, the CDR3 is TGTGCCAGCAGCGAGAACGGGGGTCGGGATGAAAAACTGTTTTTT. Translating it yields CASSENGGRDEKLFF.